Listed here are 6 T cell receptor beta chains from one sample, sequenced in a study of blood T cell repertoires in COVID-19. Method: immunoSEQ multiplex PCR; TCRdb's copy keeps in-frame clones and lacks some. Found here are approximately 120,000 clones, over 75% of them singletons; the top ten hold roughly 17%. Sequenced sample: peripheral blood. Receptor source: a man aged 30 to 45 with COVID-19, enrolled during active disease.

V gene TRBV28 combines with J gene TRBJ2-3, with D unclear. CDR1 and CDR2 from the germline V gene are MDHEN and SYDVKM. CDR3 length equals 16 residues. With 2 bases removed from V and 0 bases from J, the gap between germline ends came to 12 bases. CDR3 in amino acids: CASSLGVQTSTDTQYF. The CDR3 coding sequence is TGTGCCAGCAGTTTAGGCGTGCAGACTAGCACAGATACGCAGTATTTT.

The J gene is TRBJ1-5, the V gene TRBV15, with a tentative D call TRBD1 (6 bases). The CDR3 runs 13 residues. Trimming shortened V by 2 bases and J by 5 bases, and 7 bases separated the two germline ends. Germline CDR1 is LNHNV and CDR2 is YYDKDF (reference sequence). This CDR3 is CATSRHRDQPQHF. CDR3 nucleotide sequence: TGTGCCACCAGCAGACACAGGGATCAGCCCCAGCATTTT.

Ten or more counts support this clone. V is TRBV7-3 and J is TRBJ2-2; TRBD2 aligns across 8 bases. CDR1 and CDR2 from the germline V gene are SGHTA and FQGTGA. The CDR3 is made up of 16 amino acids. Losses at the gene ends were 5 bases for V and 8 bases for J; bases not matched to a gene: 13. CDR3 sequence: CASSPRLAPGGGELFF. The DNA for the CDR3 is TGTGCCAGCAGCCCGAGACTAGCGCCCGGAGGGGGGGAGCTGTTTTTT. The complete variable domain, with remaining parts taken from reference TRBV7-3 and TRBJ2-2, reads GAGVSQTPSNKVTEKGKYVELRCDPISGHTALYWYRQSLGQGPEFLIYFQGTGAADDSGLPNDRFFAVRPEGSVSTLKIQRTERGDSAVYLCASSPRLAPGGGELFFGEGSRLTVL.

V gene TRBV29-1 combines with J gene TRBJ1-2; the D is unclear. Germline CDR1 and CDR2: SQVTM and ANQGSEA. The CDR3 is 12 residues long. V was trimmed by 0 bases and J by 7 bases, leaving 9 bases between them. The CDR3 bases are TGCAGCGTTGAAGATCATCCGGGTGGCTACACCTTC. Amino acid sequence: CSVEDHPGGYTF.

The genes are TRBV3-1 (or the pseudogene TRBV3-2) and TRBJ2-3, with 14 bases lining up with TRBD2. Germline trimming cut 4 bases from V and 7 bases from J; bases unmatched to any gene: 4. In germline, CDR1 is LGHDT, CDR2 YNNKEL (reference sequence). This CDR3 comprises 15 residues. DNA of the CDR3: TGTGCCAGCAGCCTGCGACTAGCGGGGGGGTATACGCAGTATTTT. Translation gives CASSLRLAGGYTQYF.

The rearrangement links TRBV7-9 to TRBJ1-6, with D tentatively TRBD1 (5 bases). The CDR3 has 14 amino acids. Germline CDR1 SEHNR, CDR2 FQNEAQ (reference sequence). Trimming took 0 bases from V and 7 from J, leaving 7 bases between them. CDR3 residues: CASSLAGHNSPLHF. The DNA for the CDR3 is TGTGCCAGCAGCTTAGCGGGGCACAATTCACCCCTCCACTTT. The entire variable domain, with the rest obtained from reference TRBV7-9 and TRBJ1-6, is as follows: DTGVSQNPRHKITKRGQNVTFRCDPISEHNRLYWYRQTLGQGPEFLTYFQNEAQLEKSRLLSDRFSAERPKGSFSTLEIQRTEQGDSAMYLCASSLAGHNSPLHFGNGTRLTVT.